This T cell receptor beta chain was profiled in a study of cytomegalovirus exposure and HLA in healthy donors. From germline, CDR1 is MGHRA and CDR2 YSYEKL. V was pared by 0 bases and J by 4 bases, with 16 bases between. The CDR3 runs to 16 residues. Data came from immunoSEQ multiplex PCR; TCRdb stores just in-frame clones and leaves some out. The table lists approximately 98,000 clones, 95% of them singletons. The receptor comes from a woman aged 18-29 years in good health and CMV-seronegative. The chain couples TRBV4-1 to TRBJ2-7; TRBD1 might be the D (5 bases). Sample: PBMCs. CDR3 loop: CASSQDRQGRLYEQYF. CDR3 bases: TGCGCCAGCAGCCAAGATCGGCAGGGAAGGCTTTACGAGCAGTACTTC.